This record concerns one T cell receptor beta chain sequence. This record belongs to a study of blood T cell repertoires in COVID-19. Study as a whole: The United States, Italy and Spain provided the acute and convalescent COVID-19 samples. The cDNA or gDNA used as material had been derived from T cells, B-cell-depleted T cells, or PBMCs.

Per the authors' pipeline: For nucleated cells, counts were estimated from reference gene primer amplification. The data were produced by immunoSEQ multiplex PCR, yet TCRdb's version contains in-frame clones alone and is incomplete. V, J and clone size derive from that table, while D and trimming were established from the DNA sequence. This table holds 200,000 to 300,000 clones, 80% to 90% found once. The V gene's germline CDR1 is SQVTM and CDR2 ANQGSEA. V was pared by 5 bases and J by 7 bases, with 7 bases of the junction left unmatched. The CDR3 runs 14 residues. The origin of this receptor is a woman between 35 and 50 years old with acute or convalescent COVID-19. This chain joins TRBV29-1 and TRBJ1-5; TRBD1 matches 11 bases. Material: peripheral blood. CDR3 protein: CSVSTGTGGQPQHF. In DNA, the CDR3 is TGCAGCGTTTCTACCGGGACAGGGGGGCAGCCCCAGCATTTT.